The 2 T cell receptor beta chains reported below all come from one sample, sequenced in a study of blood T cell repertoires in COVID-19. Repertoires were generated with immunoSEQ multiplex PCR, while TCRdb's copy carries only in-frame clones and drops some. Of 85,000 to 100,000 clones detected, around three quarters appear once; the ten largest clones hold about 8.4%. The material sequenced was peripheral blood. The origin of the receptors is a man aged 45-65 years who had recovered from COVID-19.

This clone was recorded a few times. This chain uses TRBV15 with TRBJ1-1; 8 nucleotides line up with TRBD1. Losses at the gene ends were 6 bases for V and 4 bases for J; bases not matched to a gene: 7. Germline CDR1 is LNHNV and CDR2 is YYDKDF (reference sequence). The length of the CDR3 is 14 residues. Here the CDR3 DNA reads TGTGCCACCAGGAGGGACAGGAGGAGCACTGAAGCTTTCTTT. It codes for CATRRDRRSTEAFF.

This clone was observed once. DNA for the CDR3: TGTGCCAGTAGCCCCTCTGGCGGGGGGGAGCAGTTCTTC. Protein product: CASSPSGGGEQFF. This rearrangement joins TRBV19 to TRBJ2-1; 8 bases are a match to TRBD2. CDR3 length: 13 amino acids. V gave up 6 bases and J gave up 10 bases; unmatched junction bases: 8. Germline V gene lookup returns CDR1 LNHDA and CDR2 SQIVND (reference sequence). Supplemented by reference TRBV19 and TRBJ2-1, the full variable domain reads DGGITQSPKYLFRKEGQNVTLSCEQNLNHDAMYWYRQDPGQGLRLIYYSQIVNDFQKGDIAEGYSVSREKKESFPLTVTSAQKNPTAFYLCASSPSGGGEQFFGPGTRLTVL.